This T cell receptor (beta chain) was profiled in a study of radiotherapy plus CTLA-4 blockade in lung cancer. Study outcomes and limitations: Reportedly, early blood T cell clone dynamics best predicted response, with interferon-beta. Following radiotherapy plus ipilimumab, tumor-derived TCR clones expanded in the blood.

On this clone itself: Its antigen is currently unknown.

The study treated chemo-refractory metastatic non-small-cell lung cancer patients with focal radiation plus ipilimumab CTLA-4 blockade. Sequenced by immunoSEQ multiplex PCR; TCRdb stores in-frame clones only, minus some. The profile shows approximately 85,000 clones, about 86% of them singletons. The CDR3 sequence is 18 residues long. With 5 bases clipped from V and 0 bases from J, the junction kept 15 bases outside the gene matches. CDR1 MDHEN and CDR2 SYDVKM come from the germline V gene. This chain connects TRBV28 to TRBJ1-2; 7 positions agree with TRBD1. The sequence was collected from a human donor with non-small cell lung cancer who had a partial response to radiotherapy plus ipilimumab. Sequences were derived from peripheral blood, sampled from a patient treated with radiotherapy plus ipilimumab. CDR3 nucleotide sequence: TGTGCCAGCAGTCCCCTTGGGACAGCTCTCTTGACTAACTATGGCTACACCTTC. It translates to CASSPLGTALLTNYGYTF.